Sequencing of this T cell receptor (beta chain) was carried out in a study of OX40 agonist ivuxolimab in advanced cancers. Clones were read by immunoSEQ multiplex PCR, and TCRdb kept only the in-frame ones, dropping some. Among about 69,000 clones, about three quarters were seen once, and the ten largest hold around 2%. This clone was detected ten times or more. Trimming left V 8 bases short and J 10 bases short, with 21 bases between. There are 14 residues in the CDR3. Germline assignment: CDR1 SNHLY and CDR2 FYNNEI. Here the sequenced sample was CD4+ or CD8+ T cells sorted from blood, taken in a trial of the OX40 agonist ivuxolimab. The J gene is TRBJ1-3, the V gene TRBV2, with a weak D call TRBD1 (5 bases). The TCR originated in an adult with an advanced solid tumor such as melanoma, head and neck, liver or kidney cancer. CDR3 loop: CASQPQVLSGTIYF. CDR3 bases: TGTGCCAGCCAGCCCCAGGTCCTTTCAGGGACCATATATTTT. The whole variable domain, remainder taken from reference TRBV2 and TRBJ1-3, is EPEVTQTPSHQVTQMGQEVILRCVPISNHLYFYWYRQILGQKVEFLVSFYNNEISEKSEIFDDQFSVERPDGSNFTLKIRSTKLEDSAMYFCASQPQVLSGTIYFGEGSWLTVV.